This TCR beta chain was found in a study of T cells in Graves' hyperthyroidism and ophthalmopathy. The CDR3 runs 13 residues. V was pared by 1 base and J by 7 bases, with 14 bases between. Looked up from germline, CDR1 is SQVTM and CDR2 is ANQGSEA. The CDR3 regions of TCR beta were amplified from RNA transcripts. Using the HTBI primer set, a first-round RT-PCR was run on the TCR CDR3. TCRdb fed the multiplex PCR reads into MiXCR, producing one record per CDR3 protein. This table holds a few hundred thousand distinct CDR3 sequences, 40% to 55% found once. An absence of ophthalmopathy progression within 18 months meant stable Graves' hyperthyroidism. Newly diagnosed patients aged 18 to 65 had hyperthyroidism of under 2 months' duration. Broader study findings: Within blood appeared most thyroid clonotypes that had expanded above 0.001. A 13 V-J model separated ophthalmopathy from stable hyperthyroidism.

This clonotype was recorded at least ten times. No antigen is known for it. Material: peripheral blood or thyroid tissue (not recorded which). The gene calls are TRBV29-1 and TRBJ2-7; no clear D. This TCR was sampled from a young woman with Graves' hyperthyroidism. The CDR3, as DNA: TGCAGCGTTGAAGGGGTTAACCTTCGGGAGCAGTACTTC. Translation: CSVEGVNLREQYF.